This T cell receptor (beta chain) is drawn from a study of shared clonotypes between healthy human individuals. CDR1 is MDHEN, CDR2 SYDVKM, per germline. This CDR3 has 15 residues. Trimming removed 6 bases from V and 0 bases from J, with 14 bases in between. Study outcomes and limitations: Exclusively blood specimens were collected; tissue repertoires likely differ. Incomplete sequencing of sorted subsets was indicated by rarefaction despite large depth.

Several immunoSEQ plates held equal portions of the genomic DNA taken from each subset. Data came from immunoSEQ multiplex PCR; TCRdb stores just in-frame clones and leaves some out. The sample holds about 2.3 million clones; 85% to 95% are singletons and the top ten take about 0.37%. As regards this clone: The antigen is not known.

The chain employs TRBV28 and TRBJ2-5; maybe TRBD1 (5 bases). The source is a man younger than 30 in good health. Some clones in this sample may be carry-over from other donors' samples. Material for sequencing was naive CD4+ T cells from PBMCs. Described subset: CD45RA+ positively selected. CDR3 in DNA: TGTGCCAGCAGATCCGCAGGGATATACCAAGAGACCCAGTACTTC. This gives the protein CASRSAGIYQETQYF.